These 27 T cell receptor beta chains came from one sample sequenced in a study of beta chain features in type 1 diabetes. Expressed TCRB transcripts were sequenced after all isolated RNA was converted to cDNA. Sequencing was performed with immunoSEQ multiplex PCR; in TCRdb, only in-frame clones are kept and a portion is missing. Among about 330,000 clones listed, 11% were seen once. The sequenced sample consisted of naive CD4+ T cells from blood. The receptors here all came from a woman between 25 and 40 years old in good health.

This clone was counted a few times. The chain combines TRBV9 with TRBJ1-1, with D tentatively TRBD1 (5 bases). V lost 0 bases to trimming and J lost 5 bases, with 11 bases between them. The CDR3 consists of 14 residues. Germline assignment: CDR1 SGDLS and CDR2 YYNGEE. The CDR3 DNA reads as TGTGCCAGCAGCGTAGGGGCAGGGAGGACTGAAGCTTTCTTT. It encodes CASSVGAGRTEAFF.

CDR3 coding DNA: TGTGCCAGCTCACCGGCCTTAGCGGCAGATACGCAGTATTTT. Its translation is CASSPALAADTQYF. This chain uses TRBV18 with TRBJ2-3; perhaps TRBD2 as D (6 bases). CDR3 length: 14 amino acids. V lost 3 bases to trimming and J lost 4 bases, with 11 bases between them. Per the germline V gene, CDR1 is KGHSH and CDR2 is LQKENI.

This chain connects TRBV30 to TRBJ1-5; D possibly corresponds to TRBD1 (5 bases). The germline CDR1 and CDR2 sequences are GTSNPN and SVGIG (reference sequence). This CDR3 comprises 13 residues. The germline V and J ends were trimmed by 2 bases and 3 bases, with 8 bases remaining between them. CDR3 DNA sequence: TGTGCCTGGAGTCCACAGGTCAATCAGCCCCAGCATTTT. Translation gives CAWSPQVNQPQHF.

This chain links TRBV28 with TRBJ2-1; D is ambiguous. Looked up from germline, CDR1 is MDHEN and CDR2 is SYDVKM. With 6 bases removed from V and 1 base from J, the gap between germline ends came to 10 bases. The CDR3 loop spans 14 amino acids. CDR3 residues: CASRRDLSYNEQFF. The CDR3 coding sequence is TGTGCCAGCAGACGAGACTTATCCTACAATGAGCAGTTCTTC.

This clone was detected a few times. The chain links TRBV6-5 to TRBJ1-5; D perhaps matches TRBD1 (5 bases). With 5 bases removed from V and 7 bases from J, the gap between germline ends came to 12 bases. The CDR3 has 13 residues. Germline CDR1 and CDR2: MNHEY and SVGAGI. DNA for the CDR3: TGTGCCAGCAGTCTCAGGGTTCTACAGCCCCAGCATTTT. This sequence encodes CASSLRVLQPQHF.

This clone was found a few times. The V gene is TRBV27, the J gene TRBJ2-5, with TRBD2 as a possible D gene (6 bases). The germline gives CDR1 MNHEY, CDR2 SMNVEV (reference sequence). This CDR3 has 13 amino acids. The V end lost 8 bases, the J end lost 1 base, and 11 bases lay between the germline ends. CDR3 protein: CASSPGGQETQYF. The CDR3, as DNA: TGTGCCAGCTCCCCCGGGGGCCAAGAGACCCAGTACTTC.

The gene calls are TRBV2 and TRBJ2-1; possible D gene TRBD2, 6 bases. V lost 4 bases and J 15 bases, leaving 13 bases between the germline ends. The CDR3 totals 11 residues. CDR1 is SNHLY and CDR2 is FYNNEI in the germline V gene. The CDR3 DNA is TGTGCCAGCAGTGTTACTAGCAGTCGGTTCTTC. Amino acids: CASSVTSSRFF. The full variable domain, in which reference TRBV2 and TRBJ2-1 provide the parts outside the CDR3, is EPEVTQTPSHQVTQMGQEVILRCVPISNHLYFYWYRQILGQKVEFLVSFYNNEISEKSEIFDDQFSVERPDGSNFTLKIRSTKLEDSAMYFCASSVTSSRFFGPGTRLTVL.

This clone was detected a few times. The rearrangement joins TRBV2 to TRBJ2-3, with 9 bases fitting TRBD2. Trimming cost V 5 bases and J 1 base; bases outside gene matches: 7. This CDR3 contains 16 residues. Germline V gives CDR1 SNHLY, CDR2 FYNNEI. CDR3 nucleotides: TGTGCCAGCAGTAATGGGGCTAGCGGGGGCACAGATACGCAGTATTTT. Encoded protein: CASSNGASGGTDTQYF.

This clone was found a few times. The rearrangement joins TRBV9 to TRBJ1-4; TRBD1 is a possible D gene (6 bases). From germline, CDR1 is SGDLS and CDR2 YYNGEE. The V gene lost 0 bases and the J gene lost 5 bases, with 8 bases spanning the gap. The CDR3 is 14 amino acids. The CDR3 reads CASSVDTGNEKLFF. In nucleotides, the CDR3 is TGTGCCAGCAGCGTAGATACAGGGAATGAAAAACTGTTTTTT.

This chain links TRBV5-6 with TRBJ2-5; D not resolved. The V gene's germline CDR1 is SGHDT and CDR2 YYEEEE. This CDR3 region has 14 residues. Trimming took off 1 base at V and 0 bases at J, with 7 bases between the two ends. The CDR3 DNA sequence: TGTGCCAGCAGCTTGTGGCAGGACCAAGAGACCCAGTACTTC. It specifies CASSLWQDQETQYF.

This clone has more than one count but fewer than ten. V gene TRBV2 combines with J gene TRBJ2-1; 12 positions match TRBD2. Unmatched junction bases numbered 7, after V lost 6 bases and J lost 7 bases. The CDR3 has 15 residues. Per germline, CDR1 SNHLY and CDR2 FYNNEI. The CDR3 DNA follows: TGTGCCAGCAGCGCGACTAGCGGGAGTACTAATGAGCAGTTCTTC. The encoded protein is CASSATSGSTNEQFF.

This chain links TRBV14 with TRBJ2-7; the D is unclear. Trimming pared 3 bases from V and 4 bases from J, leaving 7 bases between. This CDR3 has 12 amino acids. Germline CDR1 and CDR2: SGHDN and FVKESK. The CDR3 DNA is TGTGCCAGCAGCCATGGAGCTTACGAGCAGTACTTC. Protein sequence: CASSHGAYEQYF.

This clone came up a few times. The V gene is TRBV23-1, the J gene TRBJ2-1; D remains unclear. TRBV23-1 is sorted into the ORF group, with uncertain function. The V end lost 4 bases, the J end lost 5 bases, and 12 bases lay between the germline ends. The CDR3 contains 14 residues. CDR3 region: CASSLSSTNNEQFF. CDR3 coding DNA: TGCGCCAGCAGTCTTAGTTCTACGAACAATGAGCAGTTCTTC.

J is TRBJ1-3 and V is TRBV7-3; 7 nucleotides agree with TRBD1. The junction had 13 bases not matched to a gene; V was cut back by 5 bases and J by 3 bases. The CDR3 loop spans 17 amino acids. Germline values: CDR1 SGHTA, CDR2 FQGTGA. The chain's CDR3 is CASSKPTGARGGNTIYF. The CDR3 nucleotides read TGTGCCAGCAGCAAACCCACAGGGGCCCGGGGTGGAAACACCATATATTTT.

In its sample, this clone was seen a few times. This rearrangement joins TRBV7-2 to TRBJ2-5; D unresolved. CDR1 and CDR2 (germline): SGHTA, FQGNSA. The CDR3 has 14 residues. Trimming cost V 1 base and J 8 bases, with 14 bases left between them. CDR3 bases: TGTGCCAGCAGCTTAGATGGAGTGGGTATTACCCAGTACTTC. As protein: CASSLDGVGITQYF.

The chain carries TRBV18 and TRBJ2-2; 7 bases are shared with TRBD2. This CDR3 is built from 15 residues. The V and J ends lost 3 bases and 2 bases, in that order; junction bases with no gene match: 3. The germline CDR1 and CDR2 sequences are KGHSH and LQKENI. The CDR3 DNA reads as TGTGCCAGCTCACCGGCGGGAGCCAACACCGGGGAGCTGTTTTTT. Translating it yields CASSPAGANTGELFF.

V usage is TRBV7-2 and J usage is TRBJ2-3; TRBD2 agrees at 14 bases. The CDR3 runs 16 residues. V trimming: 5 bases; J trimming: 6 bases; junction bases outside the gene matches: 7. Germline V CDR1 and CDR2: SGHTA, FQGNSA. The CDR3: CASSLRLAGGQDTQYF. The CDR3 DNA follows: TGTGCCAGCAGCCTCCGACTAGCGGGAGGGCAGGATACGCAGTATTTT.

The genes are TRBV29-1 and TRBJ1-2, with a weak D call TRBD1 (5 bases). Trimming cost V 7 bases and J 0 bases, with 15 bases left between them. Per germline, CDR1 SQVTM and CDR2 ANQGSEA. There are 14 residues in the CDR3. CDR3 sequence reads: CSGSTGTTNYGYTF. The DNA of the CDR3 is TGCAGCGGTTCAACAGGAACCACTAACTATGGCTACACCTTC.

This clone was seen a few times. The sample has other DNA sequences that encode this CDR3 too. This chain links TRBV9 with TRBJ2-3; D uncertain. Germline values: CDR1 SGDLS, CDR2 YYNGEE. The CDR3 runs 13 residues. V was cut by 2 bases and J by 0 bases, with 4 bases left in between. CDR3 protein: CASSVASTDTQYF. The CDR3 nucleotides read TGTGCCAGCAGCGTGGCTAGCACAGATACGCAGTATTTT.

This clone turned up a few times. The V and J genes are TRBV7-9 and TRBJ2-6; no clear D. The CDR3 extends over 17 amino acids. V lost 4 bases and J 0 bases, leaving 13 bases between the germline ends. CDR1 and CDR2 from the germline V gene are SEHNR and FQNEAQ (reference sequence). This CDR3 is CASSSPKLYSGANVLTF. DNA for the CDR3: TGTGCCAGCAGCTCCCCCAAGCTCTACTCTGGGGCCAACGTCCTGACTTTC.

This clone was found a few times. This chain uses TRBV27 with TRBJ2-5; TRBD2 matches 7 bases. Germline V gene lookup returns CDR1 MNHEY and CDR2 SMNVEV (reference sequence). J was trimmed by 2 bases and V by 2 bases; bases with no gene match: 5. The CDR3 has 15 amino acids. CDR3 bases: TGTGCCAGCAGTTTAAGGCGGGAGTGGCAAGAGACCCAGTACTTC. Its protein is CASSLRREWQETQYF.

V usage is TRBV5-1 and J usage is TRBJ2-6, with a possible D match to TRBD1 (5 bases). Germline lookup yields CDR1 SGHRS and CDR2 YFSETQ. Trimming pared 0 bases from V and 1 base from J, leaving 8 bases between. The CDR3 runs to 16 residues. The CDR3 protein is CASSLDQGSGANVLTF. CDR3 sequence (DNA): TGCGCCAGCAGCTTGGACCAGGGTTCTGGGGCCAACGTCCTGACTTTC.

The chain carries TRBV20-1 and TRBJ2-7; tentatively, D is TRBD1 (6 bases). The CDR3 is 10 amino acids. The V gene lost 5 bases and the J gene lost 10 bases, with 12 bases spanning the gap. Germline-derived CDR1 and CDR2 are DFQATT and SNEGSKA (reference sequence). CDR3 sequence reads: CSAGGWSQYF. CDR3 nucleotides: TGCAGTGCTGGGGGCTGGTCACAGTACTTC.

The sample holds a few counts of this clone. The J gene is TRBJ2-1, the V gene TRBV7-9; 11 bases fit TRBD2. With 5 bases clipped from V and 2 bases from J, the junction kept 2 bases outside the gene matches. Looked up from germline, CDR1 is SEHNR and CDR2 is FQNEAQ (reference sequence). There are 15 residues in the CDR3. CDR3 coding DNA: TGTGCCAGCAGCCAACTAGCGGGAGCCTACAATGAGCAGTTCTTC. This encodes CASSQLAGAYNEQFF.

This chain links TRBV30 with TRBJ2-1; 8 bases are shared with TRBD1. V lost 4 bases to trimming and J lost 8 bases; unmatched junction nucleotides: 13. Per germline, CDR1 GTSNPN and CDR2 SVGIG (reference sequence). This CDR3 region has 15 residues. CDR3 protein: CAWTLLATGDYEQFF. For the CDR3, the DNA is TGTGCCTGGACCCTTCTCGCGACAGGGGATTATGAGCAGTTCTTC.

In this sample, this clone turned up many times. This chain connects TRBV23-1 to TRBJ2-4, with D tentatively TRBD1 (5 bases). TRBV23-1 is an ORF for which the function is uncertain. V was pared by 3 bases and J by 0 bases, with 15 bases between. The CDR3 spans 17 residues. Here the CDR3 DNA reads TGCGCCAGCAGTCACGATCCAGGGATGGTAGCCAAAAACATTCAGTACTTC. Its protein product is CASSHDPGMVAKNIQYF.

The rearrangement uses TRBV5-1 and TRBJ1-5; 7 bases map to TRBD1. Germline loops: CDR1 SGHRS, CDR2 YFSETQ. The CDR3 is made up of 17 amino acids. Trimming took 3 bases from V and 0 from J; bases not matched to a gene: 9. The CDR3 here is CASSSPGQPYSNQPQHF. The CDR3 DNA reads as TGCGCCAGCAGCTCCCCGGGACAGCCTTATAGCAATCAGCCCCAGCATTTT.